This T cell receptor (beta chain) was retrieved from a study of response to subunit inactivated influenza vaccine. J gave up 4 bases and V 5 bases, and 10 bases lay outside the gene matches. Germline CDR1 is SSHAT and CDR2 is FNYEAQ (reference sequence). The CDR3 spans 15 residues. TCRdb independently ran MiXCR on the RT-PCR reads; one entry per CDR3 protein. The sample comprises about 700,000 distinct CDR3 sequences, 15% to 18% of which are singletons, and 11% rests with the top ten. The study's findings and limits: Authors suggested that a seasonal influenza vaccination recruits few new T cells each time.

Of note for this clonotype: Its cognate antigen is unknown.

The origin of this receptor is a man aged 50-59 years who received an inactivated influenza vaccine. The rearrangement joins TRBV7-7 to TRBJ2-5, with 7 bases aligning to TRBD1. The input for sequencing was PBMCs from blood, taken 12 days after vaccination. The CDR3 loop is CASSRSWAGGETQYF. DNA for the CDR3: TGTGCCAGCAGCCGATCATGGGCAGGGGGAGAGACCCAGTACTTC.